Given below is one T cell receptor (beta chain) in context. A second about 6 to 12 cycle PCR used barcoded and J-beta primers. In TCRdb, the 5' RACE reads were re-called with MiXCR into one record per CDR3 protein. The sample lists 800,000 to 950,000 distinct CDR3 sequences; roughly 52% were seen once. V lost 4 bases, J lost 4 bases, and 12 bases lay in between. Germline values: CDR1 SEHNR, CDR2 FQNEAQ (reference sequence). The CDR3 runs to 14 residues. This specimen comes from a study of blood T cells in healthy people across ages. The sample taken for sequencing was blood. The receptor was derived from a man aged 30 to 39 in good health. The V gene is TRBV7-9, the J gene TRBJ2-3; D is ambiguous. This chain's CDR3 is CASSSLPGPDTQYF. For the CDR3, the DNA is TGTGCCAGCAGCTCCCTCCCGGGCCCAGATACGCAGTATTTT.